This TCR beta chain was captured in a study of CD8+ T cells in alopecia areata. RNA was isolated and reverse transcribed to cDNA, the sequencing template. Only in-frame clones appear in the TCRdb table, and some are missing; sequencing was by immunoSEQ multiplex PCR. Seen here are approximately 280,000 clones, 58% observed once, and the top ten hold less than 2%. The treatment here: oral pan-JAK inhibitor, 5-10 mg twice daily. The investigators collected lesional scalp punch biopsies and peripheral blood from alopecia areata patients. This clone was seen only a few times. Its antigen is not identified. V was clipped by 3 bases and J by 4 bases; unmatched bases: 10. CDR1 SGHNT and CDR2 YYREEE come from the germline V gene (reference sequence). The CDR3 covers 16 residues. Study-wide results and limits: Shared TCR sequences were less clear between patients than in mice, possibly partly from HLA diversity.

This chain joins TRBV5-4 and TRBJ2-5; 9 bases align to TRBD1. Material: CD4+ T cells sorted from blood, obtained at week 24, from a patient treated with tofacitinib. The source is a human donor with alopecia areata. The CDR3 here is CASSWAGQGAGETQYF. The CDR3 coding sequence is TGTGCCAGCAGCTGGGCGGGACAGGGAGCAGGAGAGACCCAGTACTTC. Variable domain in full (rest from reference TRBV5-4 and TRBJ2-5): ETGVTQSPTHLIKTRGQQVTLRCSSQSGHNTVSWYQQALGQGPQFIFQYYREEENGRGNFPPRFSGLQFPNYSSELNVNALELDDSALYLCASSWAGQGAGETQYFGPGTRLLVL.